The 9 T cell receptor beta chains below come from one sample, sequenced in a study of T cells in Graves' hyperthyroidism and ophthalmopathy. RNA transcripts yielded amplified TCR beta CDR3 regions. The TCR CDR3 first-round RT-PCR relied on the HTBI primer set. One entry per CDR3 protein, called by TCRdb with MiXCR from the multiplex PCR reads. This table holds 460,000 or so distinct CDR3 sequences, under 15% found once. Input material: blood. These receptors came from a young woman with Graves' hyperthyroidism.

This clonotype came up many times. The genes are TRBV7-3 and TRBJ2-2, with TRBD2 matching over 11 bases. This CDR3 comprises 17 residues. Germline assignment: CDR1 SGHTA and CDR2 FQGTGA. The V gene end was trimmed by 0 bases and the J gene end by 2 bases; junction bases not matched to a gene: 2. CDR3 coding DNA: TGTGCCAGCAGCTTAACGGGACTAGCGGATAACACCGGGGAGCTGTTTTTT. Encoded protein: CASSLTGLADNTGELFF.

The chain joins TRBV6-1 to TRBJ2-3; 8 nucleotides align to TRBD2. The germline CDR1 and CDR2 sequences are MNHNS and SASEGT. The CDR3 is 14 amino acids. Trimming took 5 bases from V and 5 from J; bases not matched to a gene: 6. In DNA, the CDR3 is TGTGCCAGCAGTCGGGGGGGGGAGATAGATACGCAGTATTTT. Protein product: CASSRGGEIDTQYF.

This sequence joins TRBV10-3 and TRBJ2-7, with 7 bases lining up with TRBD2. The CDR3 totals 12 residues. Germline loops: CDR1 ENHRY, CDR2 SYGVKD. The CDR3, as DNA: TGTGCTTCGGGGAGGGAGCGGTACGAGCAGTACTTC. Translated: CASGRERYEQYF.

This clonotype occurred a few times. The rearrangement links TRBV24-1 to TRBJ1-1; TRBD1 might be the D (6 bases). Germline values: CDR1 KGHDR, CDR2 SFDVKD. Trimming pared 4 bases from V and 5 bases from J, leaving 22 bases between. The CDR3 is 17 residues long. The chain's CDR3 is CATSDQPITGRLTEAFF. Here the CDR3 DNA reads TGTGCCACCAGTGACCAACCGATCACAGGGCGGTTAACTGAAGCTTTCTTT.

The table lists this clonotype with a few counts. The V gene is TRBV9, the J gene TRBJ2-2; no clear D. Trimming removed 3 bases from V and 2 bases from J, with 14 bases in between. This CDR3 region has 16 residues. Germline CDR1 and CDR2: SGDLS and YYNGEE. The CDR3 DNA follows: TGTGCCAGCAGCGACCCCGCCCCGGGTAACACCGGGGAGCTGTTTTTT. Translating gives CASSDPAPGNTGELFF.

This clonotype was seen a handful of times. The CDR3 loop reads CASNDFLTSGTFYEQYV. CDR3 DNA: TGTGCCAGCAACGACTTCTTGACTAGCGGGACTTTCTACGAGCAGTACGTC. This rearrangement joins TRBV7-2 to TRBJ2-7; 11 bases fit TRBD2. J lost 3 bases, V lost 7 bases, and 14 bases had no gene match. The CDR3 is 17 residues long. The germline CDR1 and CDR2 sequences are SGHTA and FQGNSA.

In this sample, this clonotype turned up many times. The chain combines TRBV4-1 with TRBJ2-3, with 10 bases that match TRBD2. The CDR3 is made up of 18 amino acids. Germline loops: CDR1 MGHRA, CDR2 YSYEKL. The ends lost 0 bases at V and 7 bases at J; junction bases unmatched: 13. The CDR3 DNA follows: TGCGCCAGCAGCCAAGAATCGCCGGGACTAGCGCAAGCGTATACGCAGTATTTT. It codes for CASSQESPGLAQAYTQYF.

This clonotype was counted a few times. For the CDR3, the DNA is TGCAGTGCTAGAAGCGCTAGCGAAAGCACAGATACGCAGTATTTT. The encoded protein is CSARSASESTDTQYF. The genes are TRBV20-1 and TRBJ2-3, with a possible D match to TRBD2 (6 bases). Germline V gene lookup returns CDR1 DFQATT and CDR2 SNEGSKA (reference sequence). This CDR3 has 15 residues. Between the trimmed V and J ends, which lost 2 bases and 0 bases, there was a span of 12 bases.

The chain carries TRBV24-1 and TRBJ2-3, with 8 bases identical to TRBD2. The junction had 7 bases not matched to a gene; V was cut back by 5 bases and J by 4 bases. Germline assignment: CDR1 KGHDR and CDR2 SFDVKD. The CDR3 extends over 15 amino acids. The CDR3 spells CATSAPFGGADTQYF. CDR3 in DNA: TGTGCCACCAGTGCCCCTTTCGGGGGGGCAGATACGCAGTATTTT.